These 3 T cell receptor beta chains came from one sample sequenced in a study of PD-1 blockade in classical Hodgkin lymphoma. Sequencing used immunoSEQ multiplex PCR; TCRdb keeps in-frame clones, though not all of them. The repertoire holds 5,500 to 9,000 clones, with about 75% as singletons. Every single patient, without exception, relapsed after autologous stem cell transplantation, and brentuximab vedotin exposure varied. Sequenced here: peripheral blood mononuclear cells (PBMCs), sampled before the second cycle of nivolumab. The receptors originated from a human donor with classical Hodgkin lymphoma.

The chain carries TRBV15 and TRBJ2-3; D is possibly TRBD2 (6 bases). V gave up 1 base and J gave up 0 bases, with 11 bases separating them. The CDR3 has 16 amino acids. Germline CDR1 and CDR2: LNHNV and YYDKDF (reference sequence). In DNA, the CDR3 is TGTGCCACCAGCAGAGGCCCGGGAGCTAGCACAGATACGCAGTATTTT. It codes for CATSRGPGASTDTQYF. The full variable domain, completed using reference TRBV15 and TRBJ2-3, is DAMVIQNPRYQVTQFGKPVTLSCSQTLNHNVMYWYQQKSSQAPKLLFHYYDKDFNNEADTPDNFQSRRPNTSFCFLDIRSPGLGDTAMYLCATSRGPGASTDTQYFGPGTRLTVL.

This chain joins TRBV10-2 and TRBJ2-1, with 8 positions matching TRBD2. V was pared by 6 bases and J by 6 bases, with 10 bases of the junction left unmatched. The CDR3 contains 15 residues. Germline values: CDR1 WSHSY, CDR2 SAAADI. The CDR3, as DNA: TGCGCCAGCAGCCGTACTAGCGGTCGATCCAATGAGCAGTTCTTC. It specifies CASSRTSGRSNEQFF.

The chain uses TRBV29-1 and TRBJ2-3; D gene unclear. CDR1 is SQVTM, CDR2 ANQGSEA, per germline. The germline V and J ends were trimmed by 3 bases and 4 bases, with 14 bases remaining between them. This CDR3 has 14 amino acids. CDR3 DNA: TGCAGCGTTGATGGCGTGGGGATCCCAGATACGCAGTATTTT. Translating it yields CSVDGVGIPDTQYF.